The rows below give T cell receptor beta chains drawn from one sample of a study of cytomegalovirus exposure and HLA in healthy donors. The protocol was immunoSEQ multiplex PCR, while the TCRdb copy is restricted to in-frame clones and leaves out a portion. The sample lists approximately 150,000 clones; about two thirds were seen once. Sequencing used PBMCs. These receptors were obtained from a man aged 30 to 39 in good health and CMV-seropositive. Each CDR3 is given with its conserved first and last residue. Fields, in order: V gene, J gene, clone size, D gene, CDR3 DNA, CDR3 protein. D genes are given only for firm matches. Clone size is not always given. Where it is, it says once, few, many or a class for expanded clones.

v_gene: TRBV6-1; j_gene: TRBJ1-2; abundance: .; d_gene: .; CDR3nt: TGTGCCAGCAGTGTTTCCGGAGCGGGCCAGCACTATGGCTACACCTTC; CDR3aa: CASSVSGAGQHYGYTF
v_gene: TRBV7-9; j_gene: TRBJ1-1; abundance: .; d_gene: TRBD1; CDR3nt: TGTGCCAGCAGCCAACCGGGACAGGGGGGAGCTTTCTTT; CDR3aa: CASSQPGQGGAFF
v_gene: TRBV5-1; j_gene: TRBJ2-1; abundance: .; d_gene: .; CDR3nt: TGCGCCAGCAGCCAGCACCAGGGGAATGAGCAGTTCTTC; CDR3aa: CASSQHQGNEQFF
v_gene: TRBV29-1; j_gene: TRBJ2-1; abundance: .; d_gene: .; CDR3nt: TGCAGCCCACGGGGTTCGGATGAGCAGTTCTTC; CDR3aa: CSPRGSDEQFF
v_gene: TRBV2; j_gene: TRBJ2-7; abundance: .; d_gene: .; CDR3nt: TGTGCCAGCGTAGGACAGACCTACGAGCAGTACTTC; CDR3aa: CASVGQTYEQYF
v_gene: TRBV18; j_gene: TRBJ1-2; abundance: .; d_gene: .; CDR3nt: TGTGCCAGCTCCTCCTACTCGACAGGATCGGTTTATGGCTACACCTTC; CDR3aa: CASSSYSTGSVYGYTF
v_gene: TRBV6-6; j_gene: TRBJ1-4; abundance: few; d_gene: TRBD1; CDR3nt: TGTGCCAGCAGTTACCTGACAGGGGGGGAAAAACTGTTTTTT; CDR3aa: CASSYLTGGEKLFF
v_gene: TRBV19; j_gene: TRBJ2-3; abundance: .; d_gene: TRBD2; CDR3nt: TGTGCCAGTAGTATACAGTATGGACTAGCGGGGGCAGATACGCAGTATTTT; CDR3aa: CASSIQYGLAGADTQYF
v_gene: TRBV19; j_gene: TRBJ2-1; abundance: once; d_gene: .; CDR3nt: TGTGCCAGTAAAATTAATAGAGGTCCGAACGGGGCCTACAATGAGCAGTTCTTC; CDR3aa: CASKINRGPNGAYNEQFF
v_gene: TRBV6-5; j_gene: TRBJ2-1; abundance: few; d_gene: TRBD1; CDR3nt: TGTGCCAGCAGTTACCGGGACAGGGGCGATGAGCAGTTCTTC; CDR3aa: CASSYRDRGDEQFF
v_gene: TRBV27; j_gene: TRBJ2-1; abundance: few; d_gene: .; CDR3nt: TGTGCCAGCAGTTTATCTGGCCATGAGCAGTTCTTC; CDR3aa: CASSLSGHEQFF
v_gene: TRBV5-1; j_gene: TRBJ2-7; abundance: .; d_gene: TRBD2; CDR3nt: TGCGCCAGCAGCACGGGACTAGCGTACTACGAGCAGTACTTC; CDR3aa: CASSTGLAYYEQYF
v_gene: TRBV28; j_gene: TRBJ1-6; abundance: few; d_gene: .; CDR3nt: TGTGCCAGCAAGGTTGGCGGCGGCACTAATTCACCCCTCCACTTT; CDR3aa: CASKVGGGTNSPLHF
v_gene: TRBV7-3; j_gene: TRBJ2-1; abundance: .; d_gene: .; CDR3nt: TGTGCCAGCAGCCCCACCACTTCTTGGTCCCACAATGAGCAGTTCTTC; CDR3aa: CASSPTTSWSHNEQFF
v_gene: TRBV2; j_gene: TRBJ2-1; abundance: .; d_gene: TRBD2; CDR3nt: TGTGCCAGCACCCAAGGGAGGGGCCCCTACAATGAGCAGTTCTTC; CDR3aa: CASTQGRGPYNEQFF
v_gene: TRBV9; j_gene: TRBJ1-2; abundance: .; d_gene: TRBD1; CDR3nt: TGTGCCAGCAGCGTTTCGGGACAGGGGAACTATGGCTACACCTTC; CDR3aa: CASSVSGQGNYGYTF
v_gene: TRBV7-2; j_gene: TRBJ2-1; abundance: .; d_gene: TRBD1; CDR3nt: TGTGCCAGCAGCAACCGGGACAGGGCCTACAATGAGCAGTTCTTC; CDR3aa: CASSNRDRAYNEQFF
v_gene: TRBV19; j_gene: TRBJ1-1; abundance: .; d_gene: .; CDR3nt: TGTGCCAGTGGCAGACAGAACACTGAAGCTTTCTTT; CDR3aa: CASGRQNTEAFF
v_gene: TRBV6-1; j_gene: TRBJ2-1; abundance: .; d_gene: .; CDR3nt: TGTGCCAGCAGTGAACGGGGGACGGGGGCCTACAATGAGCAGTTCTTC; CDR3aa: CASSERGTGAYNEQFF
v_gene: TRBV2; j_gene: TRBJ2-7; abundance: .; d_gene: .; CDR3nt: TGTGCCAGCAGTGAACCAGGGGCGCAGTGGACCTACGAGCAGTACTTC; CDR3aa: CASSEPGAQWTYEQYF
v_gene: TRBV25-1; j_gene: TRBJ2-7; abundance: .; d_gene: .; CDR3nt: TGTGCCAGCAGTGTGGGAGGGGGCGAGCAGTACTTC; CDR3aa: CASSVGGGEQYF
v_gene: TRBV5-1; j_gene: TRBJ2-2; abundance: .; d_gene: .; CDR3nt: TGCGCCAGCAGCTTGTCAGGGGCACCATCGGAGCTGTTTTTT; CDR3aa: CASSLSGAPSELFF
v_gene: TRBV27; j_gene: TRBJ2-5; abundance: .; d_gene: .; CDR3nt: TGTGCCAGCAGTCGAACAACAGGGCTCCAAGAGACCCAGTACTTC; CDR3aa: CASSRTTGLQETQYF
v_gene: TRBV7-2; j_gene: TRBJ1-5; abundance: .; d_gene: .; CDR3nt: TGTGCCAGCAGCTTAGCCGGAGCAGGGCTTATTAGCAATCAGCCCCAGCATTTT; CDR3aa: CASSLAGAGLISNQPQHF
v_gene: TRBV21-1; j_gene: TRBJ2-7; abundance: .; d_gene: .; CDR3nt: TGTGCCAGCAGCGGGCCTTTTTCTGAGGAGCAGTACTTC; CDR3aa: CASSGPFSEEQYF
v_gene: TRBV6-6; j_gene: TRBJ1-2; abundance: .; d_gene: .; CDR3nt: TGTGCCAGCAGTACCGGTGATTACTATGGCTACACCTTC; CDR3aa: CASSTGDYYGYTF
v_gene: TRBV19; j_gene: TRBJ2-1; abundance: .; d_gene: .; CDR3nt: TGTGCCAGTAGCGTGGAGGGCGGAAACAATGAGCAGTTCTTC; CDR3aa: CASSVEGGNNEQFF
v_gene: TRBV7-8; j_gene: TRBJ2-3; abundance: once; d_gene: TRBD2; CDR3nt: TGTGCCAGCAGCTCCCCGCGGGAGGGCACAGATACGCAGTATTTT; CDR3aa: CASSSPREGTDTQYF
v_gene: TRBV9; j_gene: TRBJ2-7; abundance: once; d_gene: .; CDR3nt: TGTGCCAGCAGCGTCGGAGGCTCCTCCTACGAGCAGTACTTC; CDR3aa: CASSVGGSSYEQYF
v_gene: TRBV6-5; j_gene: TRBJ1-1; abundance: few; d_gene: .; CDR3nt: TGTGCCAGCAGTTACTCCGTTAACACTGAAGCTTTCTTT; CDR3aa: CASSYSVNTEAFF
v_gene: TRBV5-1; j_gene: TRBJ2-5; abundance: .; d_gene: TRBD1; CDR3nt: TGCGCCAGCAGCCCGGGGACAGGACTTGGGGAGACCCAGTACTTC; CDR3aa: CASSPGTGLGETQYF
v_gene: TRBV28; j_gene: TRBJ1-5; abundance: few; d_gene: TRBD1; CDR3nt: TGTGCCAGCAGTCCCATCTCGGACAGGGTCGGACAGCCCCAGCATTTT; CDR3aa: CASSPISDRVGQPQHF
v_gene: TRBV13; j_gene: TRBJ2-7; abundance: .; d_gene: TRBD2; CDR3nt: TGTGCCAGCAGCAGCGGGGGGAGCGAGCAGTACTTC; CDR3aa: CASSSGGSEQYF
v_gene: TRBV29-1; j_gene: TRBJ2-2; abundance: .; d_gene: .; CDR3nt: TGCAGCGTTGTTGCAGGGAACACCGGGGAGCTGTTTTTT; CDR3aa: CSVVAGNTGELFF
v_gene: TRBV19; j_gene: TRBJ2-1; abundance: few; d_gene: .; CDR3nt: TGTGCCAGTAGTAACGGACAGTACCTCATCTCCTACAATGAGCAGTTCTTC; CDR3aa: CASSNGQYLISYNEQFF
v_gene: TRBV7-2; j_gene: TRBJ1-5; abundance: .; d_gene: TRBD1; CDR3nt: TGTGCCAGCAGCCTAACCGGGACAGTAGTCAATCAGCCCCAGCATTTT; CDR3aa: CASSLTGTVVNQPQHF
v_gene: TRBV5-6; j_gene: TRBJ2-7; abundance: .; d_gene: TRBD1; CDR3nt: TGTGCCAGCAGCTCGCCGGGACAGGGTGTCTACGAGCAGTACTTC; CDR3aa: CASSSPGQGVYEQYF
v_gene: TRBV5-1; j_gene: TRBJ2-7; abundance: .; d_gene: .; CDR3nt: TGCGCCAGCAGCTTGGCCGGCGGGACCTACGAGCAGTACTTC; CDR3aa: CASSLAGGTYEQYF
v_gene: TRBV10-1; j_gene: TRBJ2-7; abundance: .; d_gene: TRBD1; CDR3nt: TGCGCCAGCTCGAAGGAGATCACAGGGGCACTACTTGGGGAGCAGTACTTC; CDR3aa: CASSKEITGALLGEQYF
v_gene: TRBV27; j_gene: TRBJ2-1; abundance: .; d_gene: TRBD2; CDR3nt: TGTGCCAGCAGTTTCGCGGGACTATACAATGAGCAGTTCTTC; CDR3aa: CASSFAGLYNEQFF
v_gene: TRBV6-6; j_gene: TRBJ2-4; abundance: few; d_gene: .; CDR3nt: TGTGCCAGCAGTTACTCATGGGGAGACGGAAGGAACACTCAGTACTTC; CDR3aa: CASSYSWGDGRNTQYF
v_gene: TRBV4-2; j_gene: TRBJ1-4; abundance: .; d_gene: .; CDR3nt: TGTGCCAGCAGCCTTAAACGGGATTCTAGGGATGAAAAACTGTTTTTT; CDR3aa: CASSLKRDSRDEKLFF